The 9 T cell receptor beta chains in this list originate from one sample, sequenced in a study of blood T cell repertoires in COVID-19. Method: immunoSEQ multiplex PCR; TCRdb's copy keeps in-frame clones and lacks some. This sample has 63,000 or so clones, with around 87% found just once. The sample was peripheral blood. Receptors were obtained from a man between 65 and 85 years old with active COVID-19.

This clone has only one observation. The V and J genes are TRBV21-1 and TRBJ2-7; the tabulated D call, TRBD1, remains unverified against the DNA. TRBV21-1 corresponds to a pseudogene. The CDR3 spans 16 residues. The DNA for the CDR3 is TGTGCCAGCAGCTGGGGGCAGGCGACCTTAGCCTACGAGCAGTACTTC. It translates to CASSWGQATLAYEQYF.

In its sample, this clone was seen a few times. The rearrangement uses TRBV7-2 and TRBJ2-2; a possible D gene is TRBD2 (5 bases). The germline CDR1 and CDR2 sequences are SGHTA and FQGNSA. Trimming shortened V by 5 bases and J by 4 bases, and 14 bases separated the two germline ends. The CDR3 length is 15 residues. The CDR3 loop is CASSPGVAGTGELFF. The CDR3, as DNA: TGTGCCAGCAGCCCCGGGGTAGCCGGCACCGGGGAGCTGTTTTTT.

This chain uses TRBV19 with TRBJ1-1, with D perhaps TRBD1 (5 bases). Per germline, CDR1 LNHDA and CDR2 SQIVND (reference sequence). V was trimmed by 1 base and J by 5 bases, leaving 11 bases between them. This CDR3 spans 14 amino acids. Here the CDR3 reads CASSIGQGWTEAFF. The CDR3 DNA follows: TGTGCCAGTAGTATAGGCCAGGGATGGACTGAAGCTTTCTTT.

The rearrangement joins TRBV7-3 to TRBJ1-5; D perhaps matches TRBD1 (5 bases). The germline gives CDR1 SGHTA, CDR2 FQGTGA. The CDR3 loop spans 13 amino acids. Trimming took 11 bases from V and 0 from J, leaving 11 bases between them. CDR3 bases: TGTGCCCTGGGGCCCAATAGCAATCAGCCCCAGCATTTT. This sequence encodes CALGPNSNQPQHF.

This CDR3 is CASSETGARGYTF. The CDR3 DNA follows: TGTGCCAGCAGTGAAACGGGAGCTAGGGGCTACACCTTC. The chain uses TRBV2 and TRBJ1-2; D gene ambiguous. CDR1 is SNHLY and CDR2 is FYNNEI in the germline V gene. The V gene lost 2 bases and the J gene lost 8 bases, with 12 bases spanning the gap. This CDR3 is built from 13 residues.

The rearrangement links TRBV3-1 (or the pseudogene TRBV3-2) to TRBJ1-6; the D gene is possibly TRBD1 (6 bases). The CDR3 runs 14 residues. Germline V gene lookup returns CDR1 LGHDT and CDR2 YNNKEL (reference sequence). Trimming removed 7 bases at V and 9 bases at J, with 16 bases between. CDR3 nucleotide sequence: TGTGCCAGCACCCCCGCGGCAGGGGTTTCACCCCTCCACTTT. Its protein is CASTPAAGVSPLHF.

This CDR3 is CASSQVGLNQETQYF. CDR3 DNA: TGTGCCAGCAGCCAAGTGGGACTGAATCAAGAGACCCAGTACTTC. This sequence joins TRBV3-1 (or the pseudogene TRBV3-2) and TRBJ2-5; D might be TRBD2 (6 bases). Trimming shortened V by 1 base and J by 2 bases, and 11 bases separated the two germline ends. CDR1 LGHDT and CDR2 YNNKEL come from the germline V gene (reference sequence). The length of the CDR3 is 15 residues.

The chain uses TRBV2 and TRBJ2-7, with 9 bases lining up with TRBD1. The CDR3 spans 14 residues. Germline V gene sequence: CDR1 SNHLY, CDR2 FYNNEI. The ends lost 4 bases at V and 0 bases at J; junction bases unmatched: 1. This chain's CDR3 is CASSGGQGSYEQYF. The CDR3 DNA follows: TGTGCCAGCAGTGGGGGACAGGGCTCCTACGAGCAGTACTTC.

The chain uses TRBV13 and TRBJ2-3; 8 bases fit TRBD2. Germline V gene data show CDR1 as PRHDT and CDR2 as FYEKMQ (reference sequence). V was pared by 5 bases and J by 0 bases, with 4 bases of the junction left unmatched. CDR3 length equals 15 residues. The chain's CDR3 is CASSAPSGSTDTQYF. Written as DNA, the CDR3 is TGTGCCAGCAGCGCCCCTAGCGGGAGCACAGATACGCAGTATTTT.